This TCR beta chain derives from a study of shared clonotypes between healthy human individuals. Study observations and caveats: Shared clonotypes: approximately 5.3% naive CD4, under 4% naive CD8, 2% to 2.5% memory CD4, 0.4% memory CD8. Larger estimated richness was generally recorded for naive subsets relative to memory subsets.

In its sample, this clone was seen once. Its target is unknown. This CDR3 comprises 14 residues. With 0 bases clipped from V and 4 bases from J, the junction kept 2 bases outside the gene matches. In germline, CDR1 is SGHNT, CDR2 YYREEE (reference sequence). The protocol was immunoSEQ multiplex PCR, while the TCRdb copy is restricted to in-frame clones and leaves out a portion. The table shows more than 2 million clones, with about 95% occurring only once. This sequence originates from a young man in good health. Input material: naive CD4+ T cells sorted from blood. Stated subset: CD45RA+ positively selected. The chain is built from TRBV5-4 and TRBJ2-7; 9 bases line up with TRBD1. Here the CDR3 DNA reads TGTGCCAGCAGCTTGGGTGACAGGGGGTACGAGCAGTACTTC. Its protein product is CASSLGDRGYEQYF.